This T cell receptor beta chain was observed in a study of blood T cell repertoires in COVID-19. Study-level information: Italy, Spain and the United States were the sources of the convalescent and acute COVID-19 samples. The cDNA or gDNA used as material had been derived from T cells, B-cell-depleted T cells, or PBMCs.

This clone has more than one count but fewer than ten. Source study methods: For nucleated cells, counts were estimated from reference gene primer amplification. Clones were sequenced by immunoSEQ multiplex PCR, and TCRdb holds only the in-frame ones, with some missing. That table gives V, J and clone size, and the DNA gave D and trimming. Found here are more than 85,000 clones, approximately 65% of them singletons; the top ten hold around 8%. The CDR3 has 15 residues. Germline V gene sequence: CDR1 LGHNA, CDR2 YSLEER. V lost 4 bases, J lost 1 base, and 13 bases lay in between. The sequencing input was peripheral blood. The genes are TRBV4-3 and TRBJ1-1; TRBD1 might be the D (5 bases). The source is a woman aged 55 to 70 with acute or convalescent COVID-19. The CDR3 is CASSRSGTQNTEAFF. CDR3 sequence (DNA): TGCGCCAGCAGCCGGTCCGGGACTCAGAACACTGAAGCTTTCTTT.